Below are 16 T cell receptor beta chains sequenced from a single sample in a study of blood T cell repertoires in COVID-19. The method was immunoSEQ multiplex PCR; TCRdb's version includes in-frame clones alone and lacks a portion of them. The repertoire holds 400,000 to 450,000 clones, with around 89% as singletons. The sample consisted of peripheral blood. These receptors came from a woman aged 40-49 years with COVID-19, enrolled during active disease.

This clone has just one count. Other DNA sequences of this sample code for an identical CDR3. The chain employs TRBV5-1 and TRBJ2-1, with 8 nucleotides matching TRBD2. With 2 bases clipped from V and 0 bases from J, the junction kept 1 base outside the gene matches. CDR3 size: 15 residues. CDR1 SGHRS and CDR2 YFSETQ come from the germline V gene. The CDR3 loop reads CASSFSGSSYNEQFF. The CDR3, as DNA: TGCGCCAGCAGCTTCAGCGGGAGCTCCTACAATGAGCAGTTCTTC.

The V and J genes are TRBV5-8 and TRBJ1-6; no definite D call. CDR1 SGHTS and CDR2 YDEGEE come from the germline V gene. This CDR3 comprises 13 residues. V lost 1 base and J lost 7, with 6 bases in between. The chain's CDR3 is CASSLLRNSPLHF. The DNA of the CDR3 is TGTGCCAGCAGCTTGTTGCGGAATTCACCCCTCCACTTT.

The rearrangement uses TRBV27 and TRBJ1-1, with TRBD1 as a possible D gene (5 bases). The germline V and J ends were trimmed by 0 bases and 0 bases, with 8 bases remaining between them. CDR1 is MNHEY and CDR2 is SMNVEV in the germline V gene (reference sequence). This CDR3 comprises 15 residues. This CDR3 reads CASSLSLGVNTEAFF. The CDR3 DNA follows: TGTGCCAGCAGTTTATCGCTAGGGGTGAACACTGAAGCTTTCTTT.

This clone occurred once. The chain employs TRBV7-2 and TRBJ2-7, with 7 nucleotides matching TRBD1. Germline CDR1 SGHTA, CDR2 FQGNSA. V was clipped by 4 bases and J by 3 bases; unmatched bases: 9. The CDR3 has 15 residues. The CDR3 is CASSSQGQDHYEQYF. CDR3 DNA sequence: TGTGCCAGCAGCTCACAAGGACAGGACCACTACGAGCAGTACTTC.

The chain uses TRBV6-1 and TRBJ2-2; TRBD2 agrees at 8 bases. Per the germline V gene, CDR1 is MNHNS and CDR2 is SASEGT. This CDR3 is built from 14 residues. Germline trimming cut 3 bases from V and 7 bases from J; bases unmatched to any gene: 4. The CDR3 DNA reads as TGTGCCAGCAGTGAGGTAGCGGGGATCGGGGAGCTGTTTTTT. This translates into CASSEVAGIGELFF.

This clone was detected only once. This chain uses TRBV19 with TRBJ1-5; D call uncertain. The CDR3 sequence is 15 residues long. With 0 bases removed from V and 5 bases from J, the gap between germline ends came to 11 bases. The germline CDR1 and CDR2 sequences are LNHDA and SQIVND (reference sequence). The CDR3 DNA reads TGTGCCAGTAGTATAGATTCGACAAGAGATCAGCCCCAGCATTTT. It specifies CASSIDSTRDQPQHF.

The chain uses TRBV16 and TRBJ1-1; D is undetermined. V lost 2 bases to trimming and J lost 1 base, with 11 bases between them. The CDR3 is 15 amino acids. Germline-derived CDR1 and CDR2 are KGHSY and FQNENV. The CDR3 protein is CASSQEDLRNTEAFF. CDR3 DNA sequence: TGTGCCAGCAGCCAAGAGGATTTAAGGAACACTGAAGCTTTCTTT.

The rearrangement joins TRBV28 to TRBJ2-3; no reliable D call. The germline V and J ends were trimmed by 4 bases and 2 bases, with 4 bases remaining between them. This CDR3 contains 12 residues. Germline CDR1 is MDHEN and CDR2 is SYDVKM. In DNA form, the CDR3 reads TGTGCCAGCAGTTCCTACACAGATACGCAGTATTTT. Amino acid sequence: CASSSYTDTQYF.

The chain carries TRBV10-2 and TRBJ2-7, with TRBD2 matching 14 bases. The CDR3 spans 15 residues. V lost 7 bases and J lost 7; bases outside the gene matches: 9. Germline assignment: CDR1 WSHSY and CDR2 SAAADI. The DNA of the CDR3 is TGCGCCAGCAAGGGACTAGCGGGGGTCCTTCAGGAGCAGTACTTC. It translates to CASKGLAGVLQEQYF.

CDR3 in amino acids: CASSRLAGVRDNEQFF. Here the CDR3 DNA reads TGTGCCAGCAGTAGACTAGCGGGAGTTCGGGATAATGAGCAGTTCTTC. The J gene is TRBJ2-1, the V gene TRBV6-2 or TRBV6-3; 12 bases are a match to TRBD2. This CDR3 contains 16 residues. After removal of 5 bases from V and 7 bases from J, the junction contained 9 bases not matched to a gene. The germline gives CDR1 MNHEY, CDR2 SVGEGT.

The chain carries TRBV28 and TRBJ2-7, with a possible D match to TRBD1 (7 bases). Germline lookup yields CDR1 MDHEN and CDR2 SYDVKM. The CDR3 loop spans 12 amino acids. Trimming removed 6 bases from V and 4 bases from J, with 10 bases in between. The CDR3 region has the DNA TGTGCCAGCAGACAGGGGACTTACGAGCAGTACTTC. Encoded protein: CASRQGTYEQYF.

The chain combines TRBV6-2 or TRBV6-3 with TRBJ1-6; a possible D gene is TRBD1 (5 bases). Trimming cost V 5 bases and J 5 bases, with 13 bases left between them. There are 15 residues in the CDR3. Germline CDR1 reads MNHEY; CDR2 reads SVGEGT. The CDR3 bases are TGTGCCAGCAGTCCCCAGGGTATGGATAATTCACCCCTCCACTTT. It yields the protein CASSPQGMDNSPLHF.

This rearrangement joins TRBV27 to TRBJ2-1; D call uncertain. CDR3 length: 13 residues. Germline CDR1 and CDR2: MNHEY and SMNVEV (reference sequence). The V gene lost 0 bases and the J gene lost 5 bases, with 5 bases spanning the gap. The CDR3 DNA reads TGTGCCAGCAGTTTATCACAAAACAATGAGCAGTTCTTC. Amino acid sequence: CASSLSQNNEQFF.

Here the CDR3 reads CASSQVVAGEPTTMKQFF. The CDR3 region has the DNA TGCGCCAGCAGCCAAGTGGTAGCGGGAGAACCTACTACAATGAAGCAGTTCTTC. This chain uses TRBV4-1 with TRBJ2-1, with 9 bases identical to TRBD2. Germline lookup yields CDR1 MGHRA and CDR2 YSYEKL. The CDR3 is made up of 18 amino acids. J lost 11 bases, V lost 1 base, and 18 bases had no gene match.

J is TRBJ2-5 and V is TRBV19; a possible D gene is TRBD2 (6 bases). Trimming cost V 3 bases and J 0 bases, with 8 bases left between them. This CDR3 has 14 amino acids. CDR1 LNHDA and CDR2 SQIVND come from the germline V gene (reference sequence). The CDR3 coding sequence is TGTGCCAGTAGTATCGGGGACTACCAAGAGACCCAGTACTTC. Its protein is CASSIGDYQETQYF.

CDR3 sequence (DNA): TGTGCCAGCAGCTTAGTGGCGCAGGCTAATTCACCCCTCCACTTT. Protein sequence: CASSLVAQANSPLHF. The rearrangement joins TRBV7-2 to TRBJ1-6; D gene ambiguous. The germline CDR1 and CDR2 sequences are SGHTA and FQGNSA. V was shortened by 1 base and J by 6 bases, with 10 bases between the two germline ends. The CDR3 extends over 15 amino acids.